This is a list of T cell receptor beta chains from one sample in a study of neoadjuvant nivolumab and ipilimumab in lung cancer. Libraries were prepared by immunoSEQ multiplex PCR; TCRdb keeps only in-frame clonotypes and omits some of them. This table has 15,000 to 20,000 clones, roughly three quarters appearing once. Sequenced material: tumor tissue, taken after neoadjuvant nivolumab, alone or with ipilimumab, at or shortly before surgery. Receptors originate from an adult with non-small cell lung cancer. The CDR3 runs from the conserved cysteine through the conserved F or W. The order of the fields is CDR3 length, clone size, J gene, V gene, D gene, CDR3 DNA, CDR3 protein. A D gene is named only where the DNA matches it firmly. Only some rows state a clone size, as once, few, many or a class for expanded clones.

cdr3_length: 13
clone_size: once
j_call: TRBJ1-4
v_call: TRBV7-9
d_call: .
cdr3_nt: TGTGCCAGCAGCCCAGATGGAGCTGAAAAACTGTTTTTT
cdr3_aa: CASSPDGAEKLFF

cdr3_length: 16
clone_size: .
j_call: TRBJ2-2
v_call: TRBV5-4
d_call: .
cdr3_nt: TGTGCCAGCAGCTTGGCCGGGCAGACGAACACCGGGGAGCTGTTTTTT
cdr3_aa: CASSLAGQTNTGELFF

cdr3_length: 15
clone_size: medium-sized
j_call: TRBJ2-5
v_call: TRBV11-2
d_call: .
cdr3_nt: TGTGCCAGCAGCTTCTGGGGAGGCATGAGGGAGACCCAGTACTTC
cdr3_aa: CASSFWGGMRETQYF

cdr3_length: 15
clone_size: .
j_call: TRBJ1-5
v_call: TRBV6-1
d_call: .
cdr3_nt: TGTGCCAGCAACCCGGTCCCTACCAGCAATCAGCCCCAGCATTTT
cdr3_aa: CASNPVPTSNQPQHF

cdr3_length: 13
clone_size: .
j_call: TRBJ1-2
v_call: TRBV6-5
d_call: TRBD1
cdr3_nt: TGTGCCAGCAGCATGACAGGGGACTATGGCTACACCTTC
cdr3_aa: CASSMTGDYGYTF

cdr3_length: 15
clone_size: .
j_call: TRBJ1-3
v_call: TRBV6-1
d_call: .
cdr3_nt: TGTGCCAGCAGTGAACGCCCGACGGGCGGAAACACCATATATTTT
cdr3_aa: CASSERPTGGNTIYF

cdr3_length: 13
clone_size: .
j_call: TRBJ2-7
v_call: TRBV7-9
d_call: .
cdr3_nt: TGTGCCAGCAGCTTAGGGGAAGGCTACGAGCAGTACTTC
cdr3_aa: CASSLGEGYEQYF

cdr3_length: 13
clone_size: .
j_call: TRBJ2-3
v_call: TRBV4-2
d_call: .
cdr3_nt: TGTGCCAGCAGCCTAGCCAAGGGGGACGTTCAGTATTTT
cdr3_aa: CASSLAKGDVQYF

cdr3_length: 14
clone_size: .
j_call: TRBJ2-6
v_call: TRBV7-9
d_call: .
cdr3_nt: TGTGCCAGCAGGACAGACTCTGGGGCCAACGTCCTGACTTTC
cdr3_aa: CASRTDSGANVLTF

cdr3_length: 15
clone_size: .
j_call: TRBJ1-1
v_call: TRBV14
d_call: TRBD1
cdr3_nt: TGTGCCAGCAGCCATCTGACAGGGACGAACACTGAAGCTTTCTTT
cdr3_aa: CASSHLTGTNTEAFF

cdr3_length: 14
clone_size: .
j_call: TRBJ2-7
v_call: TRBV7-6
d_call: .
cdr3_nt: TGTGCCAGCAGCGTCTCTCCCAATACCTACGAGCAGTACTTC
cdr3_aa: CASSVSPNTYEQYF

cdr3_length: 17
clone_size: .
j_call: TRBJ1-6
v_call: TRBV4-2
d_call: TRBD1
cdr3_nt: TGTGCCAGCAGCCAAGACTCCCTCGACAGGGCAGGTTCACCCCTCCACTTT
cdr3_aa: CASSQDSLDRAGSPLHF

cdr3_length: 15
clone_size: .
j_call: TRBJ1-6
v_call: TRBV4-1
d_call: TRBD1
cdr3_nt: TGCGCCAGCAGCCAAGAGGGGACAGGGAATTCACCCCTCCACTTT
cdr3_aa: CASSQEGTGNSPLHF

cdr3_length: 14
clone_size: .
j_call: TRBJ1-1
v_call: TRBV7-9
d_call: TRBD1
cdr3_nt: TGTGCCAGCAGCTCGACAGGGGGTAACACTGAAGCTTTCTTT
cdr3_aa: CASSSTGGNTEAFF

cdr3_length: 15
clone_size: .
j_call: TRBJ2-7
v_call: TRBV6-1
d_call: TRBD1
cdr3_nt: TGTGCCAGCAGTGAATGGGGACAGGGAGCCTACGAGCAGTACTTC
cdr3_aa: CASSEWGQGAYEQYF

cdr3_length: 15
clone_size: .
j_call: TRBJ1-2
v_call: TRBV6-6
d_call: .
cdr3_nt: TGTGCCAGCAGTTACTACGACCGCCTGAACTATGGCTACACCTTC
cdr3_aa: CASSYYDRLNYGYTF

cdr3_length: 11
clone_size: .
j_call: TRBJ2-1
v_call: TRBV7-2
d_call: .
cdr3_nt: TGTGCCAGCAGCGCCACCAATGAGCAGTTCTTC
cdr3_aa: CASSATNEQFF

cdr3_length: 16
clone_size: .
j_call: TRBJ1-1
v_call: TRBV11-2
d_call: TRBD1
cdr3_nt: TGTGCCAGCAGCTTAGGGGGACAGGGGTGGAACACTGAAGCTTTCTTT
cdr3_aa: CASSLGGQGWNTEAFF

cdr3_length: 13
clone_size: .
j_call: TRBJ1-1
v_call: TRBV29-1
d_call: .
cdr3_nt: TGCAGCGTTACGGGGCTCGGGAACACTGAAGCTTTCTTT
cdr3_aa: CSVTGLGNTEAFF

cdr3_length: 16
clone_size: .
j_call: TRBJ1-1
v_call: TRBV12-5
d_call: .
cdr3_nt: TGTGCTAGTGGTCCCGAGGTAGGGTTTCCGAACACTGAAGCTTTCTTT
cdr3_aa: CASGPEVGFPNTEAFF

cdr3_length: 14
clone_size: .
j_call: TRBJ1-4
v_call: TRBV6-1
d_call: .
cdr3_nt: TGTGCCAGCAGTGATCGGGCGATGTCAGAAAAACTGTTTTTT
cdr3_aa: CASSDRAMSEKLFF

cdr3_length: 13
clone_size: .
j_call: TRBJ2-6
v_call: TRBV29-1
d_call: .
cdr3_nt: TGCAGCGTTGGGGAAGGTGGGGCCAACGTCCTGACTTTC
cdr3_aa: CSVGEGGANVLTF

cdr3_length: 12
clone_size: medium-sized
j_call: TRBJ1-1
v_call: TRBV10-2
d_call: .
cdr3_nt: TGCGCCAGCAGTGAAACAGGGATTGAAGCTTTCTTT
cdr3_aa: CASSETGIEAFF

cdr3_length: 9
clone_size: .
j_call: TRBJ2-7
v_call: TRBV29-1
d_call: .
cdr3_nt: TGCAGCGTTACCCACGAGCAGTACTTC
cdr3_aa: CSVTHEQYF

cdr3_length: 12
clone_size: few
j_call: TRBJ1-6
v_call: TRBV6-5
d_call: .
cdr3_nt: TGTGCCAGCAGTTACTCAGATTCACCCCTCCACTTT
cdr3_aa: CASSYSDSPLHF

cdr3_length: 18
clone_size: .
j_call: TRBJ1-1
v_call: TRBV2
d_call: .
cdr3_nt: TGTGCCAGCAGTGAATCTTACATTCGTCGAGGCAGGGGCACTGAAGCTTTCTTT
cdr3_aa: CASSESYIRRGRGTEAFF

cdr3_length: 16
clone_size: .
j_call: TRBJ1-6
v_call: TRBV9
d_call: .
cdr3_nt: TGTGCCAGCAGCGGGGGCCTCGGGGGAAGGGAATCACCCCTCCACTTT
cdr3_aa: CASSGGLGGRESPLHF

cdr3_length: 13
clone_size: .
j_call: TRBJ1-5
v_call: TRBV6-6
d_call: TRBD1
cdr3_nt: TGTGCCAGCAGAGGACAGGAGAATCAGCCCCAGCATTTT
cdr3_aa: CASRGQENQPQHF

cdr3_length: 14
clone_size: .
j_call: TRBJ1-4
v_call: TRBV5-5
d_call: .
cdr3_nt: TGTGCCAGCAGCCGGGACCCGGGCCGGGAAAAACTGTTTTTT
cdr3_aa: CASSRDPGREKLFF

cdr3_length: 15
clone_size: .
j_call: TRBJ1-3
v_call: TRBV9
d_call: TRBD1
cdr3_nt: TGTGCCAGCAGCGTATTTGACAGGGCTGGAAACACCATATATTTT
cdr3_aa: CASSVFDRAGNTIYF

cdr3_length: 13
clone_size: few
j_call: TRBJ2-7
v_call: TRBV30
d_call: TRBD2
cdr3_nt: TGTGCCTGGAGATCGGGGGGAGTAGGCGAGCAGTACTTC
cdr3_aa: CAWRSGGVGEQYF

cdr3_length: 15
clone_size: .
j_call: TRBJ2-3
v_call: TRBV5-5
d_call: TRBD1
cdr3_nt: TGTGCCAGCAGCTTGGCGGACAGGGGCACAGATACGCAGTATTTT
cdr3_aa: CASSLADRGTDTQYF

cdr3_length: 20
clone_size: .
j_call: TRBJ2-3
v_call: TRBV7-6
d_call: TRBD2
cdr3_nt: TGTGCCAGCAGCCGCACGCTTAGCGGGGGGGCCTTAAGGAGCACAGATACGCAGTATTTT
cdr3_aa: CASSRTLSGGALRSTDTQYF

cdr3_length: 11
clone_size: .
j_call: TRBJ2-5
v_call: TRBV7-9
d_call: .
cdr3_nt: TGTGCCAGCAGCCCGAAAGAGACCCAGTACTTC
cdr3_aa: CASSPKETQYF

cdr3_length: 18
clone_size: .
j_call: TRBJ1-3
v_call: TRBV7-6
d_call: TRBD1
cdr3_nt: TGTGCCAGCAGCCTTGGGACAGGGGGTAATGCTGCTGGAAACACCATATATTTT
cdr3_aa: CASSLGTGGNAAGNTIYF

cdr3_length: 18
clone_size: once
j_call: TRBJ2-1
v_call: TRBV5-6
d_call: TRBD1
cdr3_nt: TGTGCCAGCAGCTTGAGTTTCAGGGGGAGTGTATCCTACAATGAGCAGTTCTTC
cdr3_aa: CASSLSFRGSVSYNEQFF

cdr3_length: 13
clone_size: .
j_call: TRBJ1-1
v_call: TRBV18
d_call: .
cdr3_nt: TGTGCCAGCTCACCTAGAAGGGAGACTGAAGCTTTCTTT
cdr3_aa: CASSPRRETEAFF

cdr3_length: 15
clone_size: .
j_call: TRBJ1-4
v_call: TRBV5-6
d_call: .
cdr3_nt: TGTGCCAGCAGCTTGAGGCGGTTAGGGGGTGAAAAACTGTTTTTT
cdr3_aa: CASSLRRLGGEKLFF

cdr3_length: 8
clone_size: .
j_call: TRBJ2-3
v_call: TRBV6-4
d_call: .
cdr3_nt: TGTGCCAGCAATCCGCAGTATTTT
cdr3_aa: CASNPQYF

cdr3_length: 13
clone_size: .
j_call: TRBJ1-1
v_call: TRBV2
d_call: TRBD1
cdr3_nt: TGTGCCAGCAGCTTACAGGGGCAGGGTGAAGCTTTCTTT
cdr3_aa: CASSLQGQGEAFF

cdr3_length: 14
clone_size: .
j_call: TRBJ2-2
v_call: TRBV15
d_call: .
cdr3_nt: TGTGCCACCAGCACGGACAGTTCGACCGGGGAGCTGTTTTTT
cdr3_aa: CATSTDSSTGELFF

cdr3_length: 13
clone_size: .
j_call: TRBJ1-1
v_call: TRBV6-4
d_call: .
cdr3_nt: TGTGCCAGCAGTGAAGCTTGGAACACTGAAGCTTTCTTT
cdr3_aa: CASSEAWNTEAFF

cdr3_length: 16
clone_size: .
j_call: TRBJ2-1
v_call: TRBV5-1
d_call: TRBD1
cdr3_nt: TGCGCCAGCAGCTTGCAACCGGGACAGGGTCGAGGTGAGCAGTTCTTC
cdr3_aa: CASSLQPGQGRGEQFF

cdr3_length: 15
clone_size: .
j_call: TRBJ1-4
v_call: TRBV5-1
d_call: TRBD1
cdr3_nt: TGCGCCAGCAGCTTGGTGGGGGACAGATCCGAAAAACTGTTTTTT
cdr3_aa: CASSLVGDRSEKLFF

cdr3_length: 14
clone_size: .
j_call: TRBJ2-2
v_call: TRBV5-1
d_call: .
cdr3_nt: TGCGCCAGCACCCCGGGCCGAGGCACCGGGGAGCTGTTTTTT
cdr3_aa: CASTPGRGTGELFF

cdr3_length: 15
clone_size: .
j_call: TRBJ1-5
v_call: TRBV7-9
d_call: .
cdr3_nt: TGTGCCAGCAGCTATATGGGGGGTCAGGGACAGCCCCAGCATTTT
cdr3_aa: CASSYMGGQGQPQHF

cdr3_length: 14
clone_size: .
j_call: TRBJ2-7
v_call: TRBV9
d_call: TRBD1
cdr3_nt: TGTGCCAGCAGCGTAAGGCAGGGGGCCGGCGAGCAGTACTTC
cdr3_aa: CASSVRQGAGEQYF

cdr3_length: 16
clone_size: few
j_call: TRBJ1-2
v_call: TRBV7-9
d_call: .
cdr3_nt: TGTGCCAGCAGCTTAACTCGGGACACCTCTAACTATGGCTACACCTTC
cdr3_aa: CASSLTRDTSNYGYTF

cdr3_length: 13
clone_size: .
j_call: TRBJ1-1
v_call: TRBV11-2
d_call: .
cdr3_nt: TGTGCCAGCAGCCTTAATCTGAAGGCTGAAGCTTTCTTT
cdr3_aa: CASSLNLKAEAFF

cdr3_length: 15
clone_size: .
j_call: TRBJ1-1
v_call: TRBV5-5
d_call: .
cdr3_nt: TGTGCCAGCAGCTTTAGGGTAAACGGGAACACTGAAGCTTTCTTT
cdr3_aa: CASSFRVNGNTEAFF

cdr3_length: 17
clone_size: .
j_call: TRBJ1-4
v_call: TRBV6-1
d_call: .
cdr3_nt: TGTGCCAGCAGTGAATCAAGACAGACAGCGAATAATGAAAAACTGTTTTTT
cdr3_aa: CASSESRQTANNEKLFF